This is a list of T cell receptor beta chains from one sample in a study of cytomegalovirus exposure and HLA in healthy donors. Repertoires were generated with immunoSEQ multiplex PCR, while TCRdb's copy carries only in-frame clones and drops some. The sample includes 110,000 to 150,000 clones, about three quarters of them seen just once. Material for sequencing was PBMCs. Receptors were obtained from a man between 40 and 49 years old in good health and CMV-seropositive. The CDR3 runs from the conserved cysteine through the conserved F or W. A D gene is named only where the DNA matches it firmly. Only some rows state a clone size, as once, few, many or a class for expanded clones.

CDR3 protein: CASSLQGTSGRGETQYF; CDR3 DNA: TGTGCCAGCAGCTTACAAGGAACTAGCGGGAGAGGAGAGACCCAGTACTTC; V gene: TRBV7-2; J gene: TRBJ2-5; D gene: TRBD2; clone size: few
CDR3 protein: CASSPTGPQPQHF; CDR3 DNA: TGCGCCAGCAGTCCGACAGGGCCTCAGCCCCAGCATTTT; V gene: TRBV23-1; J gene: TRBJ1-5; D gene: TRBD1; clone size: NA
CDR3 protein: CSAGTADSGANVLTF; CDR3 DNA: TGCAGCGCCGGGACAGCCGACTCGGGGGCCAACGTCCTGACTTTC; V gene: TRBV29-1; J gene: TRBJ2-6; D gene: TRBD1; clone size: few
CDR3 protein: CASSAGGGELFF; CDR3 DNA: TGTGCCAGCAGTGCCGGGGGCGGGGAGCTGTTTTTT; V gene: TRBV6-5; J gene: TRBJ2-2; D gene: NA; clone size: NA
CDR3 protein: CASSLGLTNTEAFF; CDR3 DNA: TGTGCCAGCAGTTTGGGACTGACAAACACTGAAGCTTTCTTT; V gene: TRBV27; J gene: TRBJ1-1; D gene: NA; clone size: many
CDR3 protein: CASSLGGRNEQFF; CDR3 DNA: TGTGCCAGCAGCCTCGGCGGTAGGAATGAGCAGTTCTTC; V gene: TRBV6-5; J gene: TRBJ2-1; D gene: NA; clone size: NA
CDR3 protein: CASRRGLQETQYF; CDR3 DNA: TGCGCCAGCAGAAGAGGACTGCAAGAGACCCAGTACTTC; V gene: TRBV10-2; J gene: TRBJ2-5; D gene: NA; clone size: NA
CDR3 protein: CASILNRDSNQPQHF; CDR3 DNA: TGTGCCAGCATTCTGAACAGGGATAGCAATCAGCCCCAGCATTTT; V gene: TRBV6-1; J gene: TRBJ1-5; D gene: NA; clone size: NA
CDR3 protein: CASSLVDRPNTEAFF; CDR3 DNA: TGTGCCAGCAGCTTAGTAGACAGACCGAACACTGAAGCTTTCTTT; V gene: TRBV11-2; J gene: TRBJ1-1; D gene: NA; clone size: NA
CDR3 protein: CASSGQLDQETQYF; CDR3 DNA: TGTGCCAGCAGCGGGCAACTAGACCAAGAGACCCAGTACTTC; V gene: TRBV5-4; J gene: TRBJ2-5; D gene: NA; clone size: few